What follows are 21 T cell receptor beta chains derived from one specimen sequenced in a study of OX40 agonist ivuxolimab in advanced cancers. Sequenced by immunoSEQ multiplex PCR; TCRdb stores in-frame clones only, minus some. The sample has about 50,000 clones, about nine tenths seen once; the top ten hold about 7%. The source material was CD4+ or CD8+ T cells sorted from blood, sampled in a trial of the OX40 agonist ivuxolimab. The receptors derive from an adult with an advanced solid tumor such as melanoma, head and neck, liver or kidney cancer.

V usage is TRBV5-6 and J usage is TRBJ1-2, with a possible D match to TRBD1 (5 bases). CDR3 length: 15 residues. The V end lost 1 base, the J end lost 0 bases, and 10 bases lay between the germline ends. CDR1 is SGHDT, CDR2 YYEEEE, per germline. The CDR3 bases are TGTGCCAGCAGCTTGAGGGACGGAACTAACTATGGCTACACCTTC. Amino acids: CASSLRDGTNYGYTF.

This clone occurred once. The chain is built from TRBV28 and TRBJ2-7, with TRBD1 matching over 9 bases. The CDR3 is 16 amino acids. The trim removed 5 bases at V and 2 bases at J, leaving 10 bases unmatched. CDR1 is MDHEN, CDR2 SYDVKM, per germline. CDR3 amino acids: CASSTRQGESAYEQYV. As DNA, the CDR3 is TGTGCCAGCAGTACCAGACAGGGGGAAAGCGCCTACGAGCAGTACGTC.

The rearrangement joins TRBV6-5 to TRBJ2-5; 9 bases are shared with TRBD1. Germline V gene lookup returns CDR1 MNHEY and CDR2 SVGAGI. The length of the CDR3 is 15 residues. After removal of 5 bases from V and 5 bases from J, the junction contained 9 bases not matched to a gene. CDR3: CASSAQQGAGETQYF. DNA of the CDR3: TGTGCCAGCAGTGCTCAACAGGGGGCCGGGGAGACCCAGTACTTC.

The chain recombines TRBV9 with TRBJ2-1; D tentatively fits TRBD1 or TRBD2 (5 bases each). The CDR3 length is 16 residues. The ends were cut back, 0 bases at V and 6 bases at J, with 16 bases in the middle. Per germline, CDR1 SGDLS and CDR2 YYNGEE. The CDR3 DNA reads as TGTGCCAGCAGCGTAGGGGGTTCGGGACGCCCCAATGAGCAGTTCTTC. Its protein product is CASSVGGSGRPNEQFF. The full variable domain, with the rest looked up from reference TRBV9 and TRBJ2-1, is DSGVTQTPKHLITATGQRVTLRCSPRSGDLSVYWYQQSLDQGLQFLIQYYNGEERAKGNILERFSAQQFPDLHSELNLSSLELGDSALYFCASSVGGSGRPNEQFFGPGTRLTVL.

The rearrangement joins TRBV7-2 to TRBJ1-2; D ambiguous. The CDR3 spans 15 residues. The germline CDR1 and CDR2 sequences are SGHTA and FQGNSA. V lost 0 bases and J 8 bases, leaving 16 bases between the germline ends. In DNA form, the CDR3 reads TGTGCCAGCAGCTTAGCTTCAGGCCCCGGCGGCGGCTACACCTTC. Amino acid sequence: CASSLASGPGGGYTF.

A few counts support this clone. V is TRBV29-1 and J is TRBJ2-7; TRBD1 might be the D (5 bases). CDR1 and CDR2 (germline): SQVTM, ANQGSEA. The CDR3 spans 14 residues. V dropped 7 bases and J dropped 0 bases, with 16 bases sitting between them. The CDR3 DNA reads as TGCAGCGCCCTTGGGGCGACGAGCTCCTACGAGCAGTACTTC. Translated: CSALGATSSYEQYF.

CDR3 coding DNA: TGTGCCAGCAGTTTAGGGGACAGGGACAATCAGCCCCAGCATTTT. It specifies CASSLGDRDNQPQHF. The chain joins TRBV28 to TRBJ1-5, with TRBD1 identical over 9 bases. CDR3 length: 15 amino acids. Germline V gives CDR1 MDHEN, CDR2 SYDVKM. Trimming took 2 bases from V and 3 from J; bases not matched to a gene: 2.

This chain uses TRBV27 with TRBJ2-1; 7 bases are a match to TRBD2. J lost 2 bases, V lost 2 bases, and 6 bases had no gene match. The V gene's germline CDR1 is MNHEY and CDR2 SMNVEV (reference sequence). This CDR3 is built from 16 residues. The CDR3 DNA reads as TGTGCCAGCAGTTTACGTGGTGGGGGGGCCTACAATGAGCAGTTCTTC. Amino acid sequence: CASSLRGGGAYNEQFF.

As to this clone: Other DNA sequences of this sample code for an identical CDR3. The chain couples TRBV19 to TRBJ1-6; perhaps TRBD1 as D (6 bases). Germline V gives CDR1 LNHDA, CDR2 SQIVND (reference sequence). The CDR3 is made up of 14 amino acids. Trimming left V 1 base short and J 9 bases short, with 10 bases between. The CDR3 region has the DNA TGTGCCAGTAGTATAGGGGGGCTCGGTTCACCCCTCCACTTT. Protein sequence: CASSIGGLGSPLHF.

The genes are TRBV2 and TRBJ2-7; no definite D call. Germline CDR1 is SNHLY and CDR2 is FYNNEI. The CDR3 length is 15 residues. Trimming cost V 1 base and J 0 bases, with 10 bases left between them. The CDR3 here is CASSEDSRSSYEQYV. CDR3 DNA sequence: TGTGCCAGCAGTGAAGACAGTAGAAGCTCCTACGAGCAGTACGTC.

The rearrangement uses TRBV7-6 and TRBJ2-3, with D possibly being TRBD1 or TRBD2 (5 bases each). The CDR3 spans 17 residues. Trimming stripped 3 bases from V and 2 bases from J, with 18 bases between. Per germline, CDR1 SGHVS and CDR2 FNYEAQ. CDR3 DNA: TGTGCCAGCAGCTTTAATTCCCTTACGGGGACCACAGATACGCAGTATTTT. Protein product: CASSFNSLTGTTDTQYF.

For the CDR3, the DNA is TGTGCCAGCAGCGTTGCCTCGGGGGAGGGGGCGGAGACCCAGTACTTC. It encodes CASSVASGEGAETQYF. The chain links TRBV4-2 to TRBJ2-5; D assignment may be TRBD1 or TRBD2 (7 bases each). CDR3 length: 16 residues. Germline V gene sequence: CDR1 LGHNA, CDR2 YNFKEQ. V was cut by 5 bases and J by 5 bases, with 21 bases left in between.

The V and J genes are TRBV28 and TRBJ2-3, with TRBD2 as a possible D gene (5 bases). V lost 2 bases to trimming and J lost 0 bases, with 9 bases between them. This CDR3 comprises 15 residues. Per the germline V gene, CDR1 is MDHEN and CDR2 is SYDVKM. The CDR3 protein is CASSLGEGSTDTQYF. The DNA of the CDR3 is TGTGCCAGCAGTTTAGGAGAGGGTAGCACAGATACGCAGTATTTT.

This chain uses TRBV6-1 with TRBJ2-2; TRBD1 matches at 8 bases. In germline, CDR1 is MNHNS, CDR2 SASEGT. The CDR3 extends over 15 amino acids. Losses at the gene ends were 4 bases for V and 7 bases for J; bases not matched to a gene: 8. The CDR3 loop is CASSAIRGLGGELFF. The CDR3 coding sequence is TGTGCCAGCAGTGCGATCAGGGGGCTGGGCGGGGAGCTGTTTTTT.

V is TRBV6-4 and J is TRBJ2-1; D uncertain. The CDR3 length is 17 residues. Trimming removed 2 bases at V and 0 bases at J, with 14 bases between. Germline V gene lookup returns CDR1 MRHNA and CDR2 SNTAGT. The CDR3 sequence: CASSDPDNPYSYNEQFF. The DNA of the CDR3 is TGTGCCAGCAGTGACCCTGATAATCCGTACTCCTACAATGAGCAGTTCTTC.

The chain couples TRBV19 to TRBJ1-5, with D perhaps matching TRBD1 (6 bases). Per the germline V gene, CDR1 is LNHDA and CDR2 is SQIVND (reference sequence). CDR3 length: 14 amino acids. Trimming removed 11 bases from V and 4 bases from J, with 18 bases in between. The CDR3 protein is CAVKDRTVNQPQHF. CDR3 sequence (DNA): TGTGCCGTAAAGGACCGGACAGTAAATCAGCCCCAGCATTTT.

In DNA, the CDR3 is TGTGCCAGCAGCTTAGAGGGAGGCGGGGGGGCCGAAGATACGCAGTATTTT. This translates into CASSLEGGGGAEDTQYF. The chain carries TRBV7-9 and TRBJ2-3; the match to TRBD2 covers 9 bases. The CDR3 consists of 17 residues. J gave up 5 bases and V 1 base, and 10 bases lay outside the gene matches. Per the germline V gene, CDR1 is SEHNR and CDR2 is FQNEAQ (reference sequence).

This clone was seen a handful of times. The chain joins TRBV6-4 to TRBJ2-1; 9 bases are a match to TRBD1. Germline values: CDR1 MRHNA, CDR2 SNTAGT. This CDR3 has 15 residues. V gave up 3 bases and J gave up 0 bases; unmatched junction bases: 0. CDR3 loop: CASSETGGSYNEQFF. The CDR3 DNA reads as TGTGCCAGCAGTGAGACAGGGGGCTCCTACAATGAGCAGTTCTTC.

The chain employs TRBV28 and TRBJ2-7; TRBD2 matches 7 bases. The junction had 4 bases not matched to a gene; V was cut back by 6 bases and J by 2 bases. CDR3 length: 13 residues. Germline values: CDR1 MDHEN, CDR2 SYDVKM. This CDR3 is CASRGTTAYEQYV. CDR3 sequence (DNA): TGTGCCAGCAGAGGGACTACAGCCTACGAGCAGTACGTC.

The chain is built from TRBV25-1 and TRBJ1-4; D not certain. The CDR3 is 15 residues long. Germline assignment: CDR1 MGHDK and CDR2 SYGVNS. Trimming left V 2 bases short and J 8 bases short, with 15 bases between. CDR3 bases: TGTGCCAGCAGTGAAGCTGGCCCTTTTCCGGAAAAACTGTTTTTT. Translation gives CASSEAGPFPEKLFF. Full variable domain (missing parts from reference TRBV25-1 and TRBJ1-4): EADIYQTPRYLVIGTGKKITLECSQTMGHDKMYWYQQDPGMELHLIHYSYGVNSTEKGDLSSESTVSRIRTEHFPLTLESARPSHTSQYLCASSEAGPFPEKLFFGSGTQLSVL.

This rearrangement joins TRBV18 to TRBJ1-1; 7 bases agree with TRBD1. The germline V gene has CDR1 KGHSH and CDR2 LQKENI. The CDR3 contains 16 residues. V shed 3 bases and J 1 base; nucleotides not matched to a gene: 8. CDR3 in amino acids: CASSPPQTGRNTEAFF. For the CDR3, the DNA is TGTGCCAGCTCACCCCCCCAGACAGGGAGGAACACTGAAGCTTTCTTT.